Detailed here is one T cell receptor beta chain. This sample stems from a study of blood T cell repertoires in COVID-19. Study background: Sources were T cells, B-cell-depleted T cells, or PBMCs; the material itself was cDNA or gDNA.

Repertoires were generated with immunoSEQ multiplex PCR, while TCRdb's copy carries only in-frame clones and drops some. Of about 140,000 clones listed, 80% were seen once; the top ten hold around 3.4%. The sequence came from a man between 65 and 85 years old who had recovered from COVID-19. Sequences were obtained from peripheral blood.

This chain's CDR3 is CASSTDPTRGAGGYTF. Written as DNA, the CDR3 is TGTGCCAGTAGTACCGACCCTACGCGGGGGGCAGGAGGCTACACCTTC. This sequence joins TRBV19 and TRBJ1-2; maybe TRBD1 (6 bases). Looked up from germline, CDR1 is LNHDA and CDR2 is SQIVND (reference sequence). The germline V and J ends were trimmed by 4 bases and 8 bases, with 23 bases remaining between them. CDR3 length equals 16 residues.